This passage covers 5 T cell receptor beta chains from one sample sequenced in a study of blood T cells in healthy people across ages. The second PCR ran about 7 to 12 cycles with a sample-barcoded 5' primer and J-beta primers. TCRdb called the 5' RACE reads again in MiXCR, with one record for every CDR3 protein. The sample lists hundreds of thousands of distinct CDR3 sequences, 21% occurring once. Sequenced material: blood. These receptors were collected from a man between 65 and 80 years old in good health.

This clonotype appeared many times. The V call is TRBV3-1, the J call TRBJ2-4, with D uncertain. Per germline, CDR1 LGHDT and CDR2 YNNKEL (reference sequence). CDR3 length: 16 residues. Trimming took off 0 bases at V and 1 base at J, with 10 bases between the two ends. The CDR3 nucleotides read TGTGCCAGCAGCCAAGAAGCCCTCCAGGCCAAAAACATTCAGTACTTC. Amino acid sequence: CASSQEALQAKNIQYF.

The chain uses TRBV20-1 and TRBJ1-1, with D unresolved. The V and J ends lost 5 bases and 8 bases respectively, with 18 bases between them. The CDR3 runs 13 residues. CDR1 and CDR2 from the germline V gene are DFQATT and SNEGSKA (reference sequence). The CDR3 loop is CSALEPGRPEAFF. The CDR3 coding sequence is TGCAGTGCTTTGGAGCCGGGGAGGCCGGAAGCTTTCTTT.

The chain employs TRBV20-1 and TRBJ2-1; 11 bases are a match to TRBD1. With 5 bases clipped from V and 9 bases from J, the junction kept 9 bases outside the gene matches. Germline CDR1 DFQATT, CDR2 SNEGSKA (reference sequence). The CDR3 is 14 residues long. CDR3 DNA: TGCAGTGCTGAAGGACAGGGGGCAGTGGGTGAGCAGTTCTTC. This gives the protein CSAEGQGAVGEQFF.

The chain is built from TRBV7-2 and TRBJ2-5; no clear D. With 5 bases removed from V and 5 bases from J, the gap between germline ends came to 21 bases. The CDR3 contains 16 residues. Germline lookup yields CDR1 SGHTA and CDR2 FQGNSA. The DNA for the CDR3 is TGTGCCAGCAGCACTGGAACGTACGTCTCCCGGGAGACCCAGTACTTC. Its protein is CASSTGTYVSRETQYF.

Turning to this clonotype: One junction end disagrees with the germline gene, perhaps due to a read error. This CDR3 is CASSPGLAGGQPTDTRYF. As DNA, the CDR3 is TGTGCCAGCAGTCCCGGACTAGCGGGAGGGCAACCCACAGATACGCGGTATTTT. The chain is built from TRBV27 and TRBJ2-3, with 15 bases fitting TRBD2. The CDR3 contains 18 residues. From germline, CDR1 is MNHEY and CDR2 SMNVEV (reference sequence).